This T cell receptor beta chain was obtained from a study of blood T cells in healthy people across ages. Study details: Template-switching capture recovered about one barcoded beta molecule per two T cells.

Worth noting for this clonotype: Its antigen is not known.

Primed by a sample-barcoded 5' primer and a J-beta primer mix, a second PCR proceeded for about 6 to 11 cycles. MiXCR, applied by TCRdb to the 5' RACE reads, yields one record per CDR3 protein. The sample shows over 600,000 distinct CDR3 sequences, roughly 41% of them seen only once. Germline-derived CDR1 and CDR2 are MNHEY and SVGAGI. The germline V and J ends were trimmed by 0 bases and 2 bases, with 14 bases remaining between them. CDR3 length: 18 residues. Study-wide points: With age, beta diversity per million T cells declined roughly linearly, significantly by approximately 40.

The TCR originated in a man older than 75 in good health. The J gene is TRBJ2-6, the V gene TRBV6-5; D unresolved. Sample: blood. In DNA, the CDR3 is TGTGCCAGCAGTTACTCGATATCTACTGCCCCTGGGGCCAACGTCCTGACTTTC. This encodes CASSYSISTAPGANVLTF.